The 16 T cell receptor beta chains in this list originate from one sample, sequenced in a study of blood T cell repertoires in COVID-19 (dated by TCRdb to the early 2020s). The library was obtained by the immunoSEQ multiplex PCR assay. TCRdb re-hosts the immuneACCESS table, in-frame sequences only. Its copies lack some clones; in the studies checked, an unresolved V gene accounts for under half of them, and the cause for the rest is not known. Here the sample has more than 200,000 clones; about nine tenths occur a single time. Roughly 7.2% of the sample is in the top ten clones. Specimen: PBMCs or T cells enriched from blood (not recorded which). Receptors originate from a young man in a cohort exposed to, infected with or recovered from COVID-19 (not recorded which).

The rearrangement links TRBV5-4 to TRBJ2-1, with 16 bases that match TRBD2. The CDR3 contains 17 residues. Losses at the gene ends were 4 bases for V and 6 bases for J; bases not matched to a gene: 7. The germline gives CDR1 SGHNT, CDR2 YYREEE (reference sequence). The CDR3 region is CASSQGTSGRGGNEQFF. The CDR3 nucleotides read TGTGCCAGCAGCCAGGGGACTAGCGGGAGGGGCGGCAATGAGCAGTTCTTC.

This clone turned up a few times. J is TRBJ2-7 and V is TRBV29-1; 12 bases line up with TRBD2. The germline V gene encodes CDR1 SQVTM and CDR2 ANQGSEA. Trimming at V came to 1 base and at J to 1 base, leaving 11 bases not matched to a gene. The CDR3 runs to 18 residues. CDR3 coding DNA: TGCAGCGTTGAAGGCCCACCCGGGACTAGCGGGTCTTCCTACGAGCAGTACTTC. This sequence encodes CSVEGPPGTSGSSYEQYF.

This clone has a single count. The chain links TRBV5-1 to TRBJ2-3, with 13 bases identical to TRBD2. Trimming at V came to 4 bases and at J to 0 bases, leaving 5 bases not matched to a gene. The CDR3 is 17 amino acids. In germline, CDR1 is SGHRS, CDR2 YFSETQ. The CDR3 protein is CASSRTSGGTSTDTQYF. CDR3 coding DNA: TGCGCCAGCAGCAGGACTAGCGGGGGCACTAGCACAGATACGCAGTATTTT.

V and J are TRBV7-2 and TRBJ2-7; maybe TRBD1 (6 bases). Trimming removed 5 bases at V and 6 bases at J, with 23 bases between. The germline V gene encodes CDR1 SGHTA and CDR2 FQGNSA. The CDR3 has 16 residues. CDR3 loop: CASSTHPLRGEREQYF. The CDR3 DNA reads TGTGCCAGCAGCACCCACCCCCTCAGGGGAGAGCGCGAGCAGTACTTC.

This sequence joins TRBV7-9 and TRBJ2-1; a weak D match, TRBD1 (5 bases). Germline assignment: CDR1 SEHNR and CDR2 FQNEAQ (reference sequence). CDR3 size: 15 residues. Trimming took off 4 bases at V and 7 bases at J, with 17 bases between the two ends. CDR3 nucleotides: TGTGCCAGCAGCTCCGCGACAGACACCGGGAATGAGCAGTTCTTC. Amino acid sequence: CASSSATDTGNEQFF.

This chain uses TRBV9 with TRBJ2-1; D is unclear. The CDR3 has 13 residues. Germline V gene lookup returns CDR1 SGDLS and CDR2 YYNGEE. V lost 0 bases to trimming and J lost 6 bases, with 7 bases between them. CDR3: CASSVEAANEQFF. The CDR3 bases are TGTGCCAGCAGCGTAGAAGCTGCCAATGAGCAGTTCTTC. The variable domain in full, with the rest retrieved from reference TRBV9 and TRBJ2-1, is DSGVTQTPKHLITATGQRVTLRCSPRSGDLSVYWYQQSLDQGLQFLIQYYNGEERAKGNILERFSAQQFPDLHSELNLSSLELGDSALYFCASSVEAANEQFFGPGTRLTVL.

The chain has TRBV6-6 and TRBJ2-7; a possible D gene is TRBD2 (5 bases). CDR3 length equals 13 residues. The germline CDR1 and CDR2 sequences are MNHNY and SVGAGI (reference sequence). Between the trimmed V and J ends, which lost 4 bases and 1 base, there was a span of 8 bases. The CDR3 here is CASSSRESYEQYF. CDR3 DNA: TGTGCCAGCAGTTCGAGGGAATCCTACGAGCAGTACTTC.

CDR3 DNA sequence: TGTGCCACCCGAGGTTGGGGCGGGAATGAAGCTTTCTTT. Its translation: CATRGWGGNEAFF. J is TRBJ1-1 and V is TRBV24-1; D may be TRBD1 (5 bases). Germline V gives CDR1 KGHDR, CDR2 SFDVKD. This CDR3 has 13 amino acids. Deletions cut 9 bases from V and 7 bases from J, with 17 bases between.

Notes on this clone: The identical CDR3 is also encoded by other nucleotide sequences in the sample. The CDR3 reads CASSLSTGGNYGYTF. Written as DNA, the CDR3 is TGTGCCAGCAGTTTGTCAACAGGGGGAAACTATGGCTACACCTTC. The chain couples TRBV27 to TRBJ1-2; 8 bases are shared with TRBD1. This CDR3 region has 15 residues. Per germline, CDR1 MNHEY and CDR2 SMNVEV (reference sequence). The V segment lost 3 bases and the J segment 2 bases; nucleotides outside the gene matches: 5.

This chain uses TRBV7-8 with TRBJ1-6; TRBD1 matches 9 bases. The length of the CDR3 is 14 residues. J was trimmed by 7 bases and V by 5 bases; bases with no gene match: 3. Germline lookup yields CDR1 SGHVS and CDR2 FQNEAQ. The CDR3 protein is CASSRDRANSPLHF. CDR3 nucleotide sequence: TGTGCCAGCAGCAGGGACAGGGCAAATTCACCCCTCCACTTT.

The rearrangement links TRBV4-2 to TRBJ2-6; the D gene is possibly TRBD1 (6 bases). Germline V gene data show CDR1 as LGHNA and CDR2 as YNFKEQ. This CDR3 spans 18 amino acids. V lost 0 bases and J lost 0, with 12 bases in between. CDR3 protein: CASSQDGQGRSGANVLTF. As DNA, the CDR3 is TGTGCCAGCAGCCAAGATGGGCAGGGGCGCTCTGGGGCCAACGTCCTGACTTTC.

CDR3 nucleotide sequence: TGTGCCAGCAGTTTTGGGGGCGCTTCAGGGCAGCCCCAGCATTTT. Translating it yields CASSFGGASGQPQHF. The J gene is TRBJ1-5, the V gene TRBV6-5; tentative D call: TRBD1 (6 bases). Germline V gene sequence: CDR1 MNHEY, CDR2 SVGAGI. Between the trimmed V and J ends, which lost 4 bases and 7 bases, there was a span of 17 bases. The CDR3 is 15 amino acids.

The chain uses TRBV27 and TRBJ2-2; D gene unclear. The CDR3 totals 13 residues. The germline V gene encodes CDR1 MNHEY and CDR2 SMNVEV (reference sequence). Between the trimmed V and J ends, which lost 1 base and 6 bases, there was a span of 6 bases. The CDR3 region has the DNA TGTGCCAGCAGTTTATTTGAGGCCGGGGAGCTGTTTTTT. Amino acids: CASSLFEAGELFF.

In DNA, the CDR3 is TGTGCCAGCAGCCACCGAGCATCCAGGGGGCAAGGTTCACCCCTCCACTTT. It codes for CASSHRASRGQGSPLHF. The chain uses TRBV13 and TRBJ1-6; 8 bases map to TRBD1. The CDR3 is 17 residues long. The junction had 15 bases not matched to a gene; V was cut back by 5 bases and J by 9 bases. Germline CDR1 reads PRHDT; CDR2 reads FYEKMQ (reference sequence).

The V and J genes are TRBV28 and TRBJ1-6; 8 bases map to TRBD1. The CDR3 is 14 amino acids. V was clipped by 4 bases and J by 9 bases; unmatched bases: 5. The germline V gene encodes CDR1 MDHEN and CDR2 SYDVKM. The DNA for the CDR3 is TGTGCCAGCAGTTATCGCAGGGGGCTTTCACCCCTCCACTTT. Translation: CASSYRRGLSPLHF.

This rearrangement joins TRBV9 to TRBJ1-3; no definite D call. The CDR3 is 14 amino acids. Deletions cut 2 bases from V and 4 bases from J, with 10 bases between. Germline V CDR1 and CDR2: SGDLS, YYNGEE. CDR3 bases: TGTGCCAGCAGCGTGTCTGACTCAGGAAACACCATATATTTT. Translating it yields CASSVSDSGNTIYF. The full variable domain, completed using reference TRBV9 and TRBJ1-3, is DSGVTQTPKHLITATGQRVTLRCSPRSGDLSVYWYQQSLDQGLQFLIQYYNGEERAKGNILERFSAQQFPDLHSELNLSSLELGDSALYFCASSVSDSGNTIYFGEGSWLTVV.